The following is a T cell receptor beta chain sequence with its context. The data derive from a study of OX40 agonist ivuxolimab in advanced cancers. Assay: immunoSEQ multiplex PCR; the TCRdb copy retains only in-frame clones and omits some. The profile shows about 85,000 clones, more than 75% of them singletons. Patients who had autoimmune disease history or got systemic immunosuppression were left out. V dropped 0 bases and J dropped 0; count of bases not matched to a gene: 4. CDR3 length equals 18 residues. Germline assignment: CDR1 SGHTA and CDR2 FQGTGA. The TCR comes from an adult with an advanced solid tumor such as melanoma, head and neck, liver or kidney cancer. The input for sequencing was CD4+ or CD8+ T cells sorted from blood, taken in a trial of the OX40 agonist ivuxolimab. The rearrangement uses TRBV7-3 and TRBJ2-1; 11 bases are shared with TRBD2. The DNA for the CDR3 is TGTGCCAGCAGCTTAACCCGAACTAGCGGGAGCTCCTACAATGAGCAGTTCTTC. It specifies CASSLTRTSGSSYNEQFF.